This TCR beta chain originates from a study of control samples from healthy donors and cancer patients. The CDR3 sequence is 15 residues long. Unmatched junction bases numbered 4, after V lost 2 bases and J lost 4 bases. Per germline, CDR1 MNHEY and CDR2 SVGEGT. Produced via immunoSEQ multiplex PCR; TCRdb's table is partial and in-frame only. Of around 110,000 clones in the sample, around 89% were seen once. The rearrangement uses TRBV6-2 or TRBV6-3 and TRBJ1-2; 10 nucleotides align to TRBD1. This clonotype was sampled from a woman between 50 and 59 years old with colorectal cancer. The specimen was PBMCs. The CDR3 spells CASSYEGTGVYGYTF. DNA for the CDR3: TGTGCCAGCAGTTACGAAGGGACAGGGGTCTATGGCTACACCTTC.